Following are 26 T cell receptor beta chains from one sample sequenced in a study of blood T cell repertoires in COVID-19. Generated by immunoSEQ multiplex PCR, the TCRdb table keeps only in-frame clones and is missing some. The sample has fewer than 450,000 clones; approximately 88% are singletons. Sequencing was done on a sample of peripheral blood. Source of these receptors: a woman in her 50s with COVID-19, enrolled during active disease.

The J gene is TRBJ1-2, the V gene TRBV6-5; 7 bases are a match to TRBD1. V trimming: 4 bases; J trimming: 2 bases; junction bases outside the gene matches: 4. From germline, CDR1 is MNHEY and CDR2 SVGAGI. This CDR3 has 14 amino acids. The CDR3 reads CASSFPDRNYGYTF. In DNA, the CDR3 is TGTGCCAGCAGTTTCCCGGACAGGAACTATGGCTACACCTTC.

This clone was observed once. The chain combines TRBV18 with TRBJ1-2, with D possibly matching TRBD1 (6 bases). The length of the CDR3 is 15 residues. Germline V CDR1 and CDR2: KGHSH, LQKENI. V lost 5 bases, J lost 0 bases, and 13 bases lay in between. The CDR3 DNA reads TGTGCCAGCTCATCACGGACAGACTCTAACTATGGCTACACCTTC. It codes for CASSSRTDSNYGYTF.

In regard to this clone: Sequence at one end of the junction differs from germline and may be a read error. The chain combines TRBV19 with TRBJ2-3, with D possibly being TRBD2 (6 bases). The CDR3 is 12 residues long. CDR1 is LNHDA, CDR2 SQIVND, per germline (reference sequence). CDR3 in amino acids: CASSIGARDFEF. The DNA for the CDR3 is TGTGCCAGTAGTATAGGGGCCCGGGACTTCGAGTTT.

This clone was counted only a few times. The V and J genes are TRBV29-1 and TRBJ1-2; a weak D match, TRBD1 (5 bases). CDR1 SQVTM and CDR2 ANQGSEA come from the germline V gene. The CDR3 has 13 residues. The V end was cut by 6 bases, the J end by 1 base, with 12 bases between. The DNA for the CDR3 is TGCAGCGTCCGCGTCGGGGGTAACTATGGCTACACCTTC. Its protein is CSVRVGGNYGYTF.

This clone was counted once. The V gene is TRBV9, the J gene TRBJ1-1; TRBD1 matches 9 bases. This CDR3 contains 18 residues. J was trimmed by 3 bases and V by 2 bases; bases with no gene match: 14. Per the germline V gene, CDR1 is SGDLS and CDR2 is YYNGEE. This chain's CDR3 is CASSVDGSWGQGHTEAFF. CDR3 DNA: TGTGCCAGCAGCGTTGACGGATCTTGGGGACAGGGCCACACTGAAGCTTTCTTT.

This clone occurred once. The V and J genes are TRBV6-4 and TRBJ1-2, with D perhaps TRBD1 (6 bases). CDR1 is MRHNA and CDR2 is SNTAGT in the germline V gene. The V end was cut by 7 bases, the J end by 8 bases, with 17 bases between. This CDR3 contains 13 residues. This chain's CDR3 is CASTPRGIGGYTF. CDR3 DNA: TGTGCCAGCACCCCCAGGGGTATTGGCGGCTACACCTTC.

V usage is TRBV5-6 and J usage is TRBJ2-1; 7 bases fit TRBD1. The CDR3 is made up of 14 amino acids. V dropped 2 bases and J dropped 3; count of bases not matched to a gene: 2. CDR1 and CDR2 (germline): SGHDT, YYEEEE. The CDR3 sequence: CASSFWTGYNEQFF. CDR3 sequence (DNA): TGTGCCAGCAGCTTCTGGACAGGCTACAATGAGCAGTTCTTC.

The chain couples TRBV28 to TRBJ2-6, with TRBD1 matching 8 bases. The germline V gene encodes CDR1 MDHEN and CDR2 SYDVKM. CDR3 length: 18 residues. V shed 3 bases, J shed 0 bases, and the junction held 7 bases outside the gene matches. The CDR3 coding sequence is TGTGCCAGCAGTTTTGGCCGGGACAGGTACTCTGGGGCCAACGTCCTGACTTTC. This encodes CASSFGRDRYSGANVLTF.

Comment on this clone: The same CDR3 arises from other DNA sequences in this sample as well. The CDR3 DNA reads TGCGCCAGCAGCCCAGGGTTGAACACTGAAGCTTTCTTT. Amino acid sequence: CASSPGLNTEAFF. The rearrangement uses TRBV5-1 and TRBJ1-1, with a weak D call TRBD1 (5 bases). Germline V gene data show CDR1 as SGHRS and CDR2 as YFSETQ. The CDR3 spans 13 residues. Trimming took off 4 bases at V and 0 bases at J, with 7 bases between the two ends.

This clone was picked up one time. This chain links TRBV11-1 with TRBJ2-2; 7 nucleotides match TRBD1. The CDR3 sequence is 16 residues long. CDR1 SGHAT and CDR2 FQDESV come from the germline V gene (reference sequence). Trimming removed 3 bases from V and 0 bases from J; junction bases left unmatched: 4. The CDR3 spells CASSLGDRANTGELFF. For the CDR3, the DNA is TGTGCCAGCAGCTTGGGAGACAGGGCGAACACCGGGGAGCTGTTTTTT. Complete variable domain (other parts from reference TRBV11-1 and TRBJ2-2): EAEVAQSPRYKITEKSQAVAFWCDPISGHATLYWYRQILGQGPELLVQFQDESVVDDSQLPKDRFSAERLKGVDSTLKIQPAELGDSAMYLCASSLGDRANTGELFFGEGSRLTVL.

The genes are TRBV30 and TRBJ1-5; 7 bases agree with TRBD1. Trimming at V came to 1 base and at J to 2 bases, leaving 8 bases not matched to a gene. The CDR3 runs 16 residues. The germline CDR1 and CDR2 sequences are GTSNPN and SVGIG (reference sequence). The DNA of the CDR3 is TGTGCCTGGAGTGGGTCAGGGGGAGTGGGCAATCAGCCCCAGCATTTT. As protein: CAWSGSGGVGNQPQHF.

The V call is TRBV2, the J call TRBJ1-1, with D perhaps matching TRBD1 (6 bases). This CDR3 contains 13 residues. CDR1 is SNHLY and CDR2 is FYNNEI in the germline V gene. V was pared by 6 bases and J by 1 base, with 9 bases between. In nucleotides, the CDR3 is TGTGCCAGCAGCCTGGACAGGAACACTGAAGCTTTCTTT. It codes for CASSLDRNTEAFF. Variable domain in full (rest from reference TRBV2 and TRBJ1-1): EPEVTQTPSHQVTQMGQEVILRCVPISNHLYFYWYRQILGQKVEFLVSFYNNEISEKSEIFDDQFSVERPDGSNFTLKIRSTKLEDSAMYFCASSLDRNTEAFFGQGTRLTVV.

This chain uses TRBV28 with TRBJ2-7; TRBD1 matches at 9 bases. The CDR3 consists of 22 residues. Trimming took 6 bases from V and 0 from J; bases not matched to a gene: 27. Germline values: CDR1 MDHEN, CDR2 SYDVKM. The CDR3 DNA is TGTGCCAGCAGCCCCGACCGAGACCACCCACCTTCGGGACAGGGCAGCTCCTACGAGCAGTACTTC. Translating it yields CASSPDRDHPPSGQGSSYEQYF.

The rearrangement links TRBV19 to TRBJ2-2; 8 bases agree with TRBD2. Per germline, CDR1 LNHDA and CDR2 SQIVND (reference sequence). CDR3 length equals 15 residues. The V segment lost 6 bases and the J segment 1 base; nucleotides outside the gene matches: 4. CDR3 residues: CASSREGLNTGELFF. CDR3 nucleotide sequence: TGTGCCAGTAGCCGGGAGGGCTTGAACACCGGGGAGCTGTTTTTT.

In its sample, this clone was seen a few times. This chain joins TRBV24-1 and TRBJ2-5; a weak D match, TRBD2 (5 bases). The CDR3 length is 13 residues. V was cut by 9 bases and J by 5 bases, with 15 bases left in between. Germline CDR1 reads KGHDR; CDR2 reads SFDVKD. The CDR3 DNA reads TGTGCCACCTCCAACGCGGGCAGGGAGACCCAGTACTTC. It specifies CATSNAGRETQYF.

The chain links TRBV2 to TRBJ2-1; D is uncertain. Germline values: CDR1 SNHLY, CDR2 FYNNEI. The germline V and J ends were trimmed by 0 bases and 13 bases, with 16 bases remaining between them. The CDR3 is 14 residues long. CDR3 bases: TGTGCCAGCAGTGAAGCTTGGGCCGGTGTCAGACAGTTCTTC. It encodes CASSEAWAGVRQFF.

CDR3 protein: CAWSRDRGRQPQHF. The CDR3 DNA reads as TGTGCCTGGAGCCGGGACAGGGGGCGGCAGCCCCAGCATTTT. This chain joins TRBV30 and TRBJ1-5; 12 positions agree with TRBD1. The CDR3 length is 14 residues. CDR1 is GTSNPN and CDR2 is SVGIG in the germline V gene (reference sequence). Trimming removed 3 bases from V and 7 bases from J; junction bases left unmatched: 4.

The DNA of the CDR3 is TGTGCCAGCAGCGCATCCCTTGGAGGGGCGGGCACTGAAGCTTTCTTT. It yields the protein CASSASLGGAGTEAFF. This rearrangement joins TRBV9 to TRBJ1-1, with D possibly matching TRBD1 (5 bases). The CDR3 covers 16 residues. CDR1 and CDR2 from the germline V gene are SGDLS and YYNGEE. The ends were cut back, 3 bases at V and 4 bases at J, with 19 bases in the middle. Supplemented by reference TRBV9 and TRBJ1-1, the full variable domain reads DSGVTQTPKHLITATGQRVTLRCSPRSGDLSVYWYQQSLDQGLQFLIQYYNGEERAKGNILERFSAQQFPDLHSELNLSSLELGDSALYFCASSASLGGAGTEAFFGQGTRLTVV.

The chain recombines TRBV3-1 (or the pseudogene TRBV3-2) with TRBJ1-3; perhaps TRBD1 as D (5 bases). Germline V CDR1 and CDR2: LGHDT, YNNKEL (reference sequence). V lost 1 base to trimming and J lost 1 base, with 14 bases between them. This CDR3 contains 17 residues. CDR3 DNA sequence: TGTGCCAGCAGCCAAGGCCTCATAGGGGCGTCTGGAAACACCATATATTTT. As protein: CASSQGLIGASGNTIYF.

The chain couples TRBV2 to TRBJ2-1, with a weak D call TRBD2 (7 bases). The CDR3 loop spans 15 amino acids. The V and J ends lost 6 bases and 3 bases respectively, with 15 bases between them. Germline assignment: CDR1 SNHLY and CDR2 FYNNEI. The CDR3 loop is CASRGGGSSYNEQFF. CDR3 bases: TGTGCCAGCAGGGGAGGGGGGAGTAGCTACAATGAGCAGTTCTTC.

This clone turned up a few times. The chain links TRBV5-1 to TRBJ1-4; D is perhaps TRBD1 (5 bases). Germline CDR1 SGHRS, CDR2 YFSETQ. This CDR3 region has 14 residues. V lost 4 bases, J lost 4 bases, and 11 bases lay in between. CDR3 residues: CASSRSTDNEKLFF. CDR3 sequence (DNA): TGCGCCAGCAGCCGCTCGACAGATAATGAAAAACTGTTTTTT.

The rearrangement uses TRBV5-1 and TRBJ2-5; 9 bases agree with TRBD2. The CDR3 has 17 residues. With 0 bases clipped from V and 5 bases from J, the junction kept 11 bases outside the gene matches. From germline, CDR1 is SGHRS and CDR2 YFSETQ. The chain's CDR3 is CASSLGSMRGGTETQYF. DNA for the CDR3: TGCGCCAGCAGCTTGGGGTCTATGCGGGGGGGAACGGAGACCCAGTACTTC.

The chain has TRBV7-9 and TRBJ2-7; D remains unclear. Deletions cut 1 base from V and 5 bases from J, with 3 bases between. The CDR3 runs to 11 residues. Germline CDR1 and CDR2: SEHNR and FQNEAQ (reference sequence). The CDR3, as DNA: TGTGCCAGCAGCTTAGAGCACGAGCAGTACTTC. It yields the protein CASSLEHEQYF.

V is TRBV4-1 and J is TRBJ2-1; maybe TRBD1 (5 bases). The CDR3 is made up of 14 amino acids. Trimming left V 0 bases short and J 8 bases short, with 11 bases between. Germline CDR1 and CDR2: MGHRA and YSYEKL. The CDR3 DNA follows: TGCGCCAGCAGCCAAGACCGTGACAGCCATGAGCAGTTCTTC. Protein: CASSQDRDSHEQFF.

The CDR3 sequence is CAFQTVRDEKLFF. CDR3 bases: TGTGCCTTCCAGACAGTACGAGATGAAAAACTGTTTTTT. The chain recombines TRBV30 with TRBJ1-4; maybe TRBD1 (5 bases). Trimming shortened V by 7 bases and J by 6 bases, and 15 bases separated the two germline ends. CDR1 and CDR2 (germline): GTSNPN, SVGIG (reference sequence). There are 13 residues in the CDR3.

J is TRBJ2-4 and V is TRBV7-2, with D possibly TRBD1 on 6 matching bases. Trimming stripped 8 bases from V and 5 bases from J, with 10 bases between. Looked up from germline, CDR1 is SGHTA and CDR2 is FQGNSA. The CDR3 runs to 12 residues. The CDR3 DNA reads TGTGCCAGCCGATCAGGGGAAAACATTCAGTACTTC. Protein sequence: CASRSGENIQYF.